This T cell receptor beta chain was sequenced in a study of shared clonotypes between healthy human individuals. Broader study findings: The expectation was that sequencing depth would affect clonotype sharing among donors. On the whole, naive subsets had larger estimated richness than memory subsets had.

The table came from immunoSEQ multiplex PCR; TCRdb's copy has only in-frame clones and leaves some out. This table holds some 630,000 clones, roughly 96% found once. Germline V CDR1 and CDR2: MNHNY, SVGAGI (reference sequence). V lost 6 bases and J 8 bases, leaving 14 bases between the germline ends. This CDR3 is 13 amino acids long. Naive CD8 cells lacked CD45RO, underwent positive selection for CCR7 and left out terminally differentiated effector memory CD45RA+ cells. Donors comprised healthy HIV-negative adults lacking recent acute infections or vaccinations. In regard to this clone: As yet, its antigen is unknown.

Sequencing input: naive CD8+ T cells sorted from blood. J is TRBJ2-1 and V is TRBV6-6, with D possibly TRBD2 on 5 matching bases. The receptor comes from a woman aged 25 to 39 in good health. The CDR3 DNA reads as TGTGCCAGCAGCCCGGACTTCGGCGATGAGCAGTTCTTC. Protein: CASSPDFGDEQFF.